This T cell receptor (beta chain) was documented in a study of cytomegalovirus exposure and HLA in healthy donors. Amplification used 60 Vbeta primers and 13 Jbeta primers. Measured with immunoSEQ multiplex PCR; TCRdb has only the in-frame clones, and not every one. The data contain around 130,000 clones, less than 75% of them seen just once; the ten biggest clones take up less than 2.5%. The sample holds one count of this clone. Germline CDR1 and CDR2: ENHRY and SYGVKD. V lost 10 bases and J lost 4, with 20 bases in between. CDR3 length: 15 amino acids. The clonotype was recovered from a woman in her 40s in good health and CMV-seropositive. Sequencing was performed on PBMCs. The chain uses TRBV10-3 and TRBJ1-5; possibly TRBD1 for D (6 bases). The CDR3 bases are TGTGCCACGGCGAGCAGTACAGGGAGTAATCAGCCCCAGCATTTT. Translating gives CATASSTGSNQPQHF.